Shown below are 9 T cell receptor beta chains from a single sample sequenced in a study of blood T cell repertoires in COVID-19. TCRdb keeps only in-frame clones here, not all; method: immunoSEQ multiplex PCR. The sample lists roughly 300,000 clones; about nine tenths were seen once. Sequencing was carried out using PBMCs or T cells enriched from blood (not recorded which). The receptors derive from a woman between 18 and 29 years old who had recovered from COVID-19.

V gene TRBV28 combines with J gene TRBJ1-5, with a tentative D call TRBD1 (6 bases). This CDR3 has 16 residues. Per the germline V gene, CDR1 is MDHEN and CDR2 is SYDVKM. V lost 2 bases, J lost 3 bases, and 14 bases lay in between. The CDR3 region has the DNA TGTGCCAGCAGTTTAAGGCCAGGGGTACTCAATCAGCCCCAGCATTTT. Its protein is CASSLRPGVLNQPQHF.

As DNA, the CDR3 is TGTGCCAGCACCATCGGGACTAGCGGGGCCCTACATACTATTAGCTCCTACAATGAGCAGTTCTTC. Protein sequence: CASTIGTSGALHTISSYNEQFF. This chain links TRBV4-2 with TRBJ2-1; TRBD2 matches 13 bases. The germline V gene has CDR1 LGHNA and CDR2 YNFKEQ. This CDR3 has 22 amino acids. The V gene end was trimmed by 7 bases and the J gene end by 0 bases; junction bases not matched to a gene: 21.

The rearrangement uses TRBV12-3 or TRBV12-4 and TRBJ1-5; TRBD1 might be the D (5 bases). The CDR3 spans 13 residues. Trimming stripped 5 bases from V and 5 bases from J, with 10 bases between. This CDR3 is CASSRQPDQPQHF. For the CDR3, the DNA is TGTGCCAGCAGTCGACAGCCCGATCAGCCCCAGCATTTT.

The genes are TRBV5-1 and TRBJ1-2; D gene unclear. V was trimmed by 0 bases and J by 7 bases, leaving 16 bases between them. This CDR3 contains 15 residues. Germline assignment: CDR1 SGHRS and CDR2 YFSETQ. The CDR3 sequence: CASSLAGGIGPGYTF. The CDR3 DNA is TGCGCCAGCAGCTTGGCCGGAGGAATTGGACCTGGCTACACCTTC.

The chain carries TRBV2 and TRBJ2-2; TRBD1 agrees at 9 bases. The CDR3 is 14 amino acids. Trimming cost V 6 bases and J 6 bases; bases outside gene matches: 5. CDR1 is SNHLY, CDR2 FYNNEI, per germline. The CDR3 nucleotides are TGTGCCAGCAGCGACAGGGGGGACTCCGGGGAGCTGTTTTTT. Translation: CASSDRGDSGELFF. The variable domain in full, with the rest retrieved from reference TRBV2 and TRBJ2-2, is EPEVTQTPSHQVTQMGQEVILRCVPISNHLYFYWYRQILGQKVEFLVSFYNNEISEKSEIFDDQFSVERPDGSNFTLKIRSTKLEDSAMYFCASSDRGDSGELFFGEGSRLTVL.

The V and J genes are TRBV19 and TRBJ1-2; 10 bases are a match to TRBD1. V lost 6 bases, J lost 3 bases, and 10 bases stayed unmatched. CDR3 length: 16 residues. CDR1 is LNHDA and CDR2 is SQIVND in the germline V gene (reference sequence). The CDR3 loop is CASSRIRTGGDYGYTF. CDR3 DNA sequence: TGTGCCAGTAGCCGGATACGGACAGGGGGGGACTATGGCTACACCTTC.

The chain joins TRBV19 to TRBJ2-7, with D possibly TRBD1 on 6 matching bases. Germline V gives CDR1 LNHDA, CDR2 SQIVND (reference sequence). V was cut by 6 bases and J by 2 bases, with 11 bases left in between. This CDR3 is 13 amino acids long. DNA of the CDR3: TGTGCCAGTAGGGGGGACAAGACCTACGAGCAGTACTTC. Translation gives CASRGDKTYEQYF.

This clone was recorded only once. The chain combines TRBV21-1 with TRBJ2-7; TRBD1 was called by the table and not checked on the DNA. TRBV21-1 corresponds to a pseudogene. The CDR3 spans 15 residues. The CDR3 bases are TGTGCCAGCAGCAAAGGAGATGGGACAGGTTACGAGCAGTACTTC. Residues: CASSKGDGTGYEQYF.

This chain links TRBV7-8 with TRBJ1-4; tentatively, D is TRBD1 (6 bases). V lost 1 base to trimming and J lost 2 bases, with 11 bases between them. Germline-derived CDR1 and CDR2 are SGHVS and FQNEAQ. The CDR3 sequence is 16 residues long. The CDR3 DNA is TGTGCCAGCAGCTTAGTCACAGGGCCCACTAATGAAAAACTGTTTTTT. The encoded protein is CASSLVTGPTNEKLFF.